The rows below give T cell receptor beta chains drawn from one sample of a study of T cells in Graves' hyperthyroidism and ophthalmopathy. TCRdb used MiXCR to reprocess the multiplex PCR reads, holding one entry per CDR3 protein. The table includes more than 350,000 distinct CDR3 sequences, 14% to 15% detected once. The sequencing sample was made of blood. Receptors were obtained from a woman in her twenties or thirties with Graves' hyperthyroidism. The conserved cysteine and the conserved F or W are not part of the CDR3 here. Expanded clones are given a class, and other clones once, few, many or no size at all.

CDR3: ASQTSLSRNEQF
size: few
J: TRBJ2-1
V: TRBV5-1

CDR3: SAIRVRDNSPLH
size: -
J: TRBJ1-6
V: TRBV20-1

CDR3: ASSVSPGSWYAAF
size: few
J: TRBJ1-1
V: TRBV5-1

CDR3: ASSDTRRPFNEKLF
size: -
J: TRBJ1-4
V: TRBV25-1

CDR3: ASTADTWREYNEQF
size: many
J: TRBJ2-1
V: TRBV19

CDR3: ASSVGEYNSPLH
size: few
J: TRBJ1-6
V: TRBV9

CDR3: ASSPRQAGELF
size: many
J: TRBJ2-2
V: TRBV18

CDR3: ASSLAAGVMTDTQY
size: -
J: TRBJ2-3
V: TRBV5-5

CDR3: SVAGRVAPRIEQY
size: -
J: TRBJ2-7
V: TRBV29-1

CDR3: AISDPLGRGQY
size: -
J: TRBJ2-7
V: TRBV10-3

CDR3: SAQAGGRNTGELF
size: few
J: TRBJ2-2
V: TRBV20-1

CDR3: ASSTGQTNNSPLH
size: few
J: TRBJ1-6
V: TRBV19

CDR3: ASRLGLAENLYEQY
size: -
J: TRBJ2-7
V: TRBV5-1

CDR3: ASSDRLAPGGELF
size: many
J: TRBJ2-2
V: TRBV13

CDR3: ASSVGLAGGPDEQY
size: -
J: TRBJ2-7
V: TRBV2

CDR3: ASRETGAGGGEQY
size: -
J: TRBJ2-7
V: TRBV10-2

CDR3: SAWTSGARSSYEQY
size: few
J: TRBJ2-7
V: TRBV20-1

CDR3: SSRTPRDSKQF
size: -
J: TRBJ2-1
V: TRBV29-1

CDR3: ACSAITGKHEKLF
size: many
J: TRBJ1-4
V: TRBV30

CDR3: SARNLAGSSYNEQF
size: many
J: TRBJ2-1
V: TRBV20-1

CDR3: ATSRARDRVYEQY
size: -
J: TRBJ2-7
V: TRBV15

CDR3: ASSVGQGAQGGYT
size: few
J: TRBJ1-2
V: TRBV9

CDR3: ASSEASGGRQPQH
size: few
J: TRBJ1-5
V: TRBV6-1

CDR3: ATSRDSGGSQPQH
size: few
J: TRBJ1-5
V: TRBV15

CDR3: ASSKPGPRNTEAF
size: many
J: TRBJ1-1
V: TRBV19

CDR3: ASRRSSGRVSYNEQF
size: many
J: TRBJ2-1
V: TRBV12-3/TRBV12-4

CDR3: ASGRTSATNEKLF
size: many
J: TRBJ1-4
V: TRBV18

CDR3: ASSLLIAYNEQF
size: many
J: TRBJ2-1
V: TRBV12-3/TRBV12-4

CDR3: ATSDSGSSYEQY
size: many
J: TRBJ2-7
V: TRBV24-1

CDR3: SARGDRDYEQY
size: few
J: TRBJ2-7
V: TRBV20-1

CDR3: ASSPHRSLGTEAF
size: many
J: TRBJ1-1
V: TRBV27

CDR3: ASSDWSKNIQY
size: -
J: TRBJ2-4
V: TRBV25-1

CDR3: ASSELTTGNQPQH
size: -
J: TRBJ1-5
V: TRBV6-1

CDR3: ASSLSQGRFETQY
size: many
J: TRBJ2-5
V: TRBV27

CDR3: ASRPRGGIYNEQF
size: many
J: TRBJ2-1
V: TRBV19

CDR3: ASSASDRTDTQY
size: -
J: TRBJ2-3
V: TRBV19

CDR3: ASSLILAGGPYEQY
size: many
J: TRBJ2-7
V: TRBV12-3/TRBV12-4

CDR3: AIGARDREEPGANVLT
size: -
J: TRBJ2-6
V: TRBV10-3

CDR3: ASSSKEGREKLF
size: -
J: TRBJ1-4
V: TRBV6-9

CDR3: ASSGQGDIQY
size: few
J: TRBJ2-4
V: TRBV7-9

CDR3: SARVPTSYEQY
size: -
J: TRBJ2-7
V: TRBV20-1

CDR3: ASSFGSGANVLT
size: many
J: TRBJ2-6
V: TRBV28

CDR3: ACSHGLPNTEAF
size: -
J: TRBJ1-1
V: TRBV3-1

CDR3: ASSPQGRNQPQH
size: few
J: TRBJ1-5
V: TRBV2

CDR3: ASSLIWTGGSYNEQF
size: -
J: TRBJ2-1
V: TRBV11-1